The clone carrying this T cell receptor beta chain was seen only a few times. What it recognizes is unknown. This sample is part of a study of T-cell memory formation after mild COVID-19. As for the study in general: Clusters of TCRs were largely donor specific. Whole-study results and caveats: Most CD4+ clones that shrank were in CM and EM, while CD8+ ones turned up in EMRA.

V was shortened by 4 bases and J by 1 base, with 13 bases between the two germline ends. The CDR3 has 16 residues. CDR1 is MDHEN and CDR2 is SYDVKM in the germline V gene. 5'RACE with constant-segment primers built TCRalpha and TCRbeta cDNA libraries with UMIs. TCRdb fed the 5' RACE reads into MiXCR, producing one record per CDR3 protein. The repertoire holds about 430,000 distinct CDR3 sequences, with roughly a quarter as singletons. The clonotype originates from an adult woman who had mild COVID-19 (a few samples of this study predate the infection). Cell type and time point are not known. The sample consisted of PBMCs or a T cell subset sorted from them (not recorded which). The chain joins TRBV28 to TRBJ2-2; D is possibly TRBD1 (6 bases). CDR3 coding DNA: TGTGCCAGCAGTTCACCACAGGGCCAGAACACCGGGGAGCTGTTTTTT. Translated, it gives CASSSPQGQNTGELFF.